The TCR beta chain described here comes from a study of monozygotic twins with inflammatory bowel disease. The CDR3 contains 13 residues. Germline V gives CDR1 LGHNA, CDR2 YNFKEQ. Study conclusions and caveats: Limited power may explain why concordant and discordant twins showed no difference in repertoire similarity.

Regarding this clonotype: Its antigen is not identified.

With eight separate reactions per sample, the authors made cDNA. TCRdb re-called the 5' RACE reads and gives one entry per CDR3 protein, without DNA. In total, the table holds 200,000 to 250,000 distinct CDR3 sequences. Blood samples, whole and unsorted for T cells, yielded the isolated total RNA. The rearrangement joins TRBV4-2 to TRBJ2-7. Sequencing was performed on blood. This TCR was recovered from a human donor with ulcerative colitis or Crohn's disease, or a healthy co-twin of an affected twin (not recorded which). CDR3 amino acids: CASSQDLRNEQYF.